This T cell receptor (beta chain) comes out of a study of T-cell memory formation after mild COVID-19. TCRdb reanalysed the 5' RACE reads using MiXCR and keeps one entry per CDR3 protein. The sample records about 270,000 distinct CDR3 sequences, about 16% being singletons. This clonotype was picked up a small number of times. Source material: PBMCs or a T cell subset sorted from them (not recorded which). The receptor was isolated from a man younger than 35 who had mild COVID-19 (a few samples of this study predate the infection). Cell type and time point are not known.

CDR3 in amino acids: CASSPPLGGAYTF. The CDR3 DNA follows: TGCGCCAGCAGCCCCCCACTAGGAGGGGCCTACACCTTC. This chain connects TRBV5-1 to TRBJ1-2; possibly TRBD1 for D (5 bases). The germline CDR1 and CDR2 sequences are SGHRS and YFSETQ. The V end lost 4 bases, the J end lost 10 bases, and 17 bases lay between the germline ends. This CDR3 has 13 residues.